The rows below give T cell receptor beta chains drawn from one sample of a study of patients with pleural tuberculosis. One entry per CDR3 protein results from TCRdb running MiXCR on the reads. Among around 50,000 distinct CDR3 sequences, 7.3% were seen once, and the ten largest hold around 15%. These receptors were taken from a human donor with pleural tuberculosis. The CDR3 runs from the conserved cysteine through the conserved F or W. A D gene is named only where the DNA matches it firmly. Expanded clones get a size class; other rows say once, few or many, or leave the size out.

V: TRBV19
J: TRBJ2-1
D: TRBD1
size: NA
DNA: TGTGCCAGTAGTTTAGACAGGGCTCTGTTCTTC
CDR3: CASSLDRALFF

V: TRBV11-2
J: TRBJ2-3
D: TRBD2
size: many
DNA: TGTGCCACTTCGCGCGGGAGGCACACAGATACGCAGTATTTT
CDR3: CATSRGRHTDTQYF

V: TRBV6-2/TRBV6-3
J: TRBJ2-3
D: NA
size: many
DNA: TGTGCCAGCAGTTATGTTTCCACCGGCACAGATACGCAGTATTTT
CDR3: CASSYVSTGTDTQYF

V: TRBV20-1
J: TRBJ2-7
D: TRBD2
size: many
DNA: TGCAGTGCTAGGCTAGCGGGAGCCTACGAGCAGTACTTC
CDR3: CSARLAGAYEQYF

V: TRBV6-2/TRBV6-3
J: TRBJ2-3
D: NA
size: many
DNA: TGTGCCAGCAGTTACTCCGGGCAGACGAGCACAGATACGCAGTATTTT
CDR3: CASSYSGQTSTDTQYF

V: TRBV24-1
J: TRBJ2-2
D: NA
size: many
DNA: TGTGCCACCAGTGACATCCCGGGGACGAACACCGGGGAGCTGTTTTTT
CDR3: CATSDIPGTNTGELFF

V: TRBV25-1
J: TRBJ1-5
D: TRBD1
size: many
DNA: TGTGCCAGCAGTGTCCGGGACAGGACGCAAGGGCAGCCCCAGCATTTT
CDR3: CASSVRDRTQGQPQHF

V: TRBV29-1
J: TRBJ1-2
D: NA
size: many
DNA: TGCAGCGTCGAAACAGGGAATGGAGGCTACACCTTC
CDR3: CSVETGNGGYTF

V: TRBV5-1
J: TRBJ2-7
D: TRBD1
size: few
DNA: TGCGCCAGCAGCTCCGGGACAGGGCCGTCCTTGAAGCAGTACTTC
CDR3: CASSSGTGPSLKQYF

V: TRBV20-1
J: TRBJ2-7
D: TRBD1
size: many
DNA: TGCAGTGCTAGCACATCGACAGGGATCTCCTACGAGCAGTACTTC
CDR3: CSASTSTGISYEQYF

V: TRBV3-1
J: TRBJ1-3
D: NA
size: many
DNA: TGTGCCAGCAGCCAAGACAGGTTTGGAAACACCATATATTTT
CDR3: CASSQDRFGNTIYF

V: TRBV20-1
J: TRBJ2-1
D: NA
size: many
DNA: TGCAGTGCCTACTCGGGTGAGCAGTTCTTC
CDR3: CSAYSGEQFF

V: TRBV5-4
J: TRBJ1-4
D: NA
size: many
DNA: TGTGCCAGCAGCTTGTTGGGGGCCAATGAAAAACTGTTTTTT
CDR3: CASSLLGANEKLFF

V: TRBV11-1
J: TRBJ1-3
D: NA
size: many
DNA: TGTGCCAGCAGCTTAGCCCGGGAGTCCTCTGGAAACACCATATATTTT
CDR3: CASSLARESSGNTIYF

V: TRBV4-1
J: TRBJ1-1
D: NA
size: many
DNA: TGCGCCAGCAGCCAAATAAATCTAATATCCCGAGACAGTGAAGCTTTCTTT
CDR3: CASSQINLISRDSEAFF

V: TRBV12-3/TRBV12-4
J: TRBJ1-2
D: TRBD1
size: few
DNA: TGTGCCAGCAGGGCCGGGACAGGTCGTAACTATGGCTACACCTTC
CDR3: CASRAGTGRNYGYTF

V: TRBV12-3/TRBV12-4
J: TRBJ2-7
D: TRBD1
size: few
DNA: TGTGCCAGCAGTTCGAGACAGGGGGCCGACGAGCAGTACTTC
CDR3: CASSSRQGADEQYF

V: TRBV11-2
J: TRBJ2-5
D: TRBD1
size: many
DNA: TGTGCCAGCAGCGGACAGGGCCAACGACTCGAGACCCAGTACTTC
CDR3: CASSGQGQRLETQYF

V: TRBV11-1
J: TRBJ1-3
D: NA
size: many
DNA: TGTGCCATCGACAGATCTGGAAACACCATATATTTT
CDR3: CAIDRSGNTIYF

V: TRBV11-2
J: TRBJ2-3
D: TRBD2
size: medium-sized
DNA: TGTGCCAGCAGCAAAACTAGCGGGATGACAGATACGCAGTATTTT
CDR3: CASSKTSGMTDTQYF